This T cell receptor (beta chain) stems from a study of T cell repertoires and HLA-DP antigens. Overall study context: In vitro CD4+ alloreactivity was against HeLa-presented HLA-DP.

Here immunoSEQ multiplex PCR was the method, and the copy in TCRdb shows in-frame clones only, minus some. Of 90,000 to 130,000 clones in the sample, 80% to 95% were seen once. Trimming cost V 3 bases and J 5 bases, with 7 bases left between them. This CDR3 comprises 12 residues. Germline assignment: CDR1 KGHSH and CDR2 LQKENI. As concerns this clone: Its antigen is currently unknown.

The clonotype was recovered from a woman aged 18-29 years in good health and CMV-seronegative. The chain joins TRBV18 to TRBJ2-5; unclear D gene. Sequencing was done on a sample of CD4+ T cells from PBMCs. The CDR3 loop is CASSPGRETQYF. The DNA for the CDR3 is TGTGCCAGCTCACCTGGCCGGGAGACCCAGTACTTC.